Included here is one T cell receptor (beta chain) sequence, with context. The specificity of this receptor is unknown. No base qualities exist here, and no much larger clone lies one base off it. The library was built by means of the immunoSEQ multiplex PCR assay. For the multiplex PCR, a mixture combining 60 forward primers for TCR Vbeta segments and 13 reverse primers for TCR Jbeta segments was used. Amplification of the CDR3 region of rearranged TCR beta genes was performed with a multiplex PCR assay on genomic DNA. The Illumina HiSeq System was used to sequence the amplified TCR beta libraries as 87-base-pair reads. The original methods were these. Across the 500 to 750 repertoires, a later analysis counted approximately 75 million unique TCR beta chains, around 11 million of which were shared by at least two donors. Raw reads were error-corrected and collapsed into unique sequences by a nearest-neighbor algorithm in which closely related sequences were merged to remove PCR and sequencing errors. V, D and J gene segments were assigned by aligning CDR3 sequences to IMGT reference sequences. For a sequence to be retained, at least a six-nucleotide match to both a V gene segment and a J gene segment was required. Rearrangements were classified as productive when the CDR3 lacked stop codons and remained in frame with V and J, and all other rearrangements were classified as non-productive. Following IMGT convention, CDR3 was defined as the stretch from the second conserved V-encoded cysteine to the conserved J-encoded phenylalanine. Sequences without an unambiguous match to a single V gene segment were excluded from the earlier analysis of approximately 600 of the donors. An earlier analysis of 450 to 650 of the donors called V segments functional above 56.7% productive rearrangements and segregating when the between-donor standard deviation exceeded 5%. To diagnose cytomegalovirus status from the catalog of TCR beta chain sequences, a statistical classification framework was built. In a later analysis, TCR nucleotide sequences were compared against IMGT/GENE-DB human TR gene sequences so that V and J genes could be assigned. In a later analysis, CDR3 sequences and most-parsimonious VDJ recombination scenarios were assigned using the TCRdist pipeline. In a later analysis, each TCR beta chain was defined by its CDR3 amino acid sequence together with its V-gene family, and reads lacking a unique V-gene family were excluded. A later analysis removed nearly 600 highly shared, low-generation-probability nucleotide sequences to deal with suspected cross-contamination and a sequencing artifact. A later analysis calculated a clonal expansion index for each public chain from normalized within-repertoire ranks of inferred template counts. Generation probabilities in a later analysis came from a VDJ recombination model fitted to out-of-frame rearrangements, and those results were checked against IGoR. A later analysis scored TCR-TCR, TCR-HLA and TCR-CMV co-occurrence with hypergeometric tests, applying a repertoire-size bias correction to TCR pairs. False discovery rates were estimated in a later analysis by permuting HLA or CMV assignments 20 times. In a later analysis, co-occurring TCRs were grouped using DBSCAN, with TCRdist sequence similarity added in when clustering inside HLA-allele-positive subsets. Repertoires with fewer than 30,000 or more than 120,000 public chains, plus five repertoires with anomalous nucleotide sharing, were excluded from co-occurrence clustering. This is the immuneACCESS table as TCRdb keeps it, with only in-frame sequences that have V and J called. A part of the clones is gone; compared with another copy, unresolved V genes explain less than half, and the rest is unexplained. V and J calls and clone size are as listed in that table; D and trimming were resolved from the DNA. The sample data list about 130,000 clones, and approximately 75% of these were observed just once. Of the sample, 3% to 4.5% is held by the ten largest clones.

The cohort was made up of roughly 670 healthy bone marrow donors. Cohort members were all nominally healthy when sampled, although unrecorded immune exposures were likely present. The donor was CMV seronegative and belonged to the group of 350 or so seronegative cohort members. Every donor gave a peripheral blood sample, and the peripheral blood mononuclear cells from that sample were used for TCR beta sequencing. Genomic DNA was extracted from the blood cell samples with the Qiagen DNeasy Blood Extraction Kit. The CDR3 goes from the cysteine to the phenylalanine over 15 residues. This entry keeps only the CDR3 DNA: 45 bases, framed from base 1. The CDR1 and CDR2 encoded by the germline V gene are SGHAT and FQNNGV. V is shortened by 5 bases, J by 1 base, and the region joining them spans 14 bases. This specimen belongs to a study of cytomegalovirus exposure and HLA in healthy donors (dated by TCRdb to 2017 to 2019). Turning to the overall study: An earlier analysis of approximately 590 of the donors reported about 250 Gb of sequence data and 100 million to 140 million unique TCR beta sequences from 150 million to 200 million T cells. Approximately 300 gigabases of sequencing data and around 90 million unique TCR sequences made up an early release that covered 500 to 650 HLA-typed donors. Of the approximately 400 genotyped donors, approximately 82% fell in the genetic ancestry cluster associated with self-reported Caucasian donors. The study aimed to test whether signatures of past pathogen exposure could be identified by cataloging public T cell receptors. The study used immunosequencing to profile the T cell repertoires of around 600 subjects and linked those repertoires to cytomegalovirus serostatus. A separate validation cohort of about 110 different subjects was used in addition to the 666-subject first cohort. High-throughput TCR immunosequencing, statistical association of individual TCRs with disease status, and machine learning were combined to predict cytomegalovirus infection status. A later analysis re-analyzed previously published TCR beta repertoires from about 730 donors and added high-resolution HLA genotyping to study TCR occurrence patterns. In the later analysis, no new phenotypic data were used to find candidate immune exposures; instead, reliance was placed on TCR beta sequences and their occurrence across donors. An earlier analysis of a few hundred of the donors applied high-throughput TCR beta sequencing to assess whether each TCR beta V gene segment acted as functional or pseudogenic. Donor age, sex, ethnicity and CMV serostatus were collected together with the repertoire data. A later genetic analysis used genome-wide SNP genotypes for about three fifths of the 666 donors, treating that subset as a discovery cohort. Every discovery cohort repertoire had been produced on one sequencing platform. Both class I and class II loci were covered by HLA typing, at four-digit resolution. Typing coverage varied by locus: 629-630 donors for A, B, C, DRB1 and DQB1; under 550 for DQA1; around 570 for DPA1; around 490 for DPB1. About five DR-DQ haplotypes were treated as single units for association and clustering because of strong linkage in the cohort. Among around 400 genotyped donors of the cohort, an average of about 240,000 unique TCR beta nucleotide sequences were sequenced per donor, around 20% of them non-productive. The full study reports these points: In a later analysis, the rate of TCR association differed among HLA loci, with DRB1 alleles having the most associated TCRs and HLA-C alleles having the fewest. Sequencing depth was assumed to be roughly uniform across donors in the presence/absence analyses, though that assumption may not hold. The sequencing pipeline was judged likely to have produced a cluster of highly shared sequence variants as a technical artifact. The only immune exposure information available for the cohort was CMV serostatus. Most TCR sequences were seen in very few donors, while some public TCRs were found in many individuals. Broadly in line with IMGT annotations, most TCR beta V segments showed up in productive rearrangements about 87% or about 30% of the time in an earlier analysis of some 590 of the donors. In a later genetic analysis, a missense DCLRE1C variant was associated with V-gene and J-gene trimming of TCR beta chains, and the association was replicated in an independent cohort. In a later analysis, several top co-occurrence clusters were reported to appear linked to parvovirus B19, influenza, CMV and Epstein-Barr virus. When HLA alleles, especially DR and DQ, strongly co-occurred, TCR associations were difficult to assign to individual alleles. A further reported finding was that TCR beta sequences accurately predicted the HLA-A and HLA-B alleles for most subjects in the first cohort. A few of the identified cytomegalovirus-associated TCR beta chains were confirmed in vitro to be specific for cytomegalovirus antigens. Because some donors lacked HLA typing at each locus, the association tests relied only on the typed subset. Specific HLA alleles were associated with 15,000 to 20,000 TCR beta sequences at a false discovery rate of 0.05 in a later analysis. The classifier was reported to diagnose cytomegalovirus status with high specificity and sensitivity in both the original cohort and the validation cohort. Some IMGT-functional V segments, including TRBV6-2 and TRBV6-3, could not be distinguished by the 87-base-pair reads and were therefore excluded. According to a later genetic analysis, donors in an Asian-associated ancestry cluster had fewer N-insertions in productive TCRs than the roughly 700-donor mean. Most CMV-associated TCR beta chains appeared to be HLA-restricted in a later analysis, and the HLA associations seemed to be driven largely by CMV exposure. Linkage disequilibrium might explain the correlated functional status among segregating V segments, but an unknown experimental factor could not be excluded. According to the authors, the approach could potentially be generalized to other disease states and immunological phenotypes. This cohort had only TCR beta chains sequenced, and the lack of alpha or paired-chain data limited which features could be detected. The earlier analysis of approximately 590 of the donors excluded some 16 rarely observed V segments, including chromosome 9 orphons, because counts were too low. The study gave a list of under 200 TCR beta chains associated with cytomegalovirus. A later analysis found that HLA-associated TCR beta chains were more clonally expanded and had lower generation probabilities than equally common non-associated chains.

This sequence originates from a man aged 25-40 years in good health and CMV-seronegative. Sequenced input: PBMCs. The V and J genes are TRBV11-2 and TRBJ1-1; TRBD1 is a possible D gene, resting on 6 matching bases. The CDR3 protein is CASSPIDRQNTEAFF. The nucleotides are TGTGCCAGCAGCCCTATAGACAGGCAGAACACTGAAGCTTTCTTT.